Sequencing of this T cell receptor (beta chain) was carried out in a study of T cell changes during pregnancy in multiple sclerosis. Using immunoSEQ multiplex PCR, the repertoire was profiled, and TCRdb retains in-frame clones only, with some absent. This table has 40,000 to 50,000 clones, approximately 90% appearing once. J was trimmed by 5 bases and V by 1 base; bases with no gene match: 5. Germline values: CDR1 LNHNV, CDR2 YYDKDF (reference sequence). CDR3 length: 16 amino acids. This clone was counted a few times. The genes are TRBV15 and TRBJ2-2, with 9 nucleotides matching TRBD1. The sequence was obtained from a female donor with multiple sclerosis, enrolled in a pregnancy study. The input for sequencing was CD8+ T cells from peripheral blood mononuclear cells, taken in the third trimester of pregnancy. The CDR3 here is CATSRVLGQGTGELFF. The CDR3 region has the DNA TGTGCCACCAGCAGAGTTTTAGGACAGGGGACCGGGGAGCTGTTTTTT.